The present T cell receptor beta chain was sequenced within a study of T cell repertoires in cytomegalovirus infection. Study context: CMV epitopes in the study were HLA-C-restricted (recently identified) and HLA-B-restricted (well studied). From public TCR beta signatures came an indication of both CMV infection and matching HLA type.

This clonotype was counted between two and nine times. Its antigen is currently unknown. The study, taken as a whole, reports: CMV-specific TCR beta clonotypes restricted by HLA-C dominated the ex vivo response. The study identified carriers of CMV plus the relevant HLA from cumulative public TCR beta family frequency.

TCRdb ran MiXCR on the reads and lists one entry per CDR3 protein. The sample shows some 62,000 distinct CDR3 sequences, roughly a fifth of them seen only once. Trimming stripped 5 bases from V and 4 bases from J, with 12 bases between. The CDR3 covers 13 residues. Germline lookup yields CDR1 SGHTA and CDR2 FQGNSA. The specimen was CD8+ T cells from cultured PBMCs, collected from culture after CMV antigen stimulation. The TCR comes from a human donor in good health (CMV status not recorded). Some clones in this sample may be carry-over from other donors' samples. V gene TRBV7-2 combines with J gene TRBJ2-7, with D perhaps matching TRBD1 (5 bases). In DNA form, the CDR3 reads TGTGCCAGCAGCCCTTTTGACAGTTACGAGCAGTACTTC. It yields the protein CASSPFDSYEQYF.